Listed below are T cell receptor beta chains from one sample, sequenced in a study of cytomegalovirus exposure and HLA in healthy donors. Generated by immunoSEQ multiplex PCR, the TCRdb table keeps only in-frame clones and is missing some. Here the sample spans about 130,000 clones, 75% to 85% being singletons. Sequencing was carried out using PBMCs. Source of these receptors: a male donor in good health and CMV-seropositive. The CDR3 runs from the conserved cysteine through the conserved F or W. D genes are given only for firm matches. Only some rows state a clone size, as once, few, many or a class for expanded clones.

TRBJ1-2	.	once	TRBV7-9	CASSSGNTGLNYGYTF	TGTGCCAGCAGCTCGGGAAACACAGGGCTGAACTATGGCTACACCTTC
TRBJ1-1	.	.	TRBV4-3	CASSQDRQGNTEAFF	TGCGCCAGCAGCCAAGATAGGCAGGGTAACACTGAAGCTTTCTTT
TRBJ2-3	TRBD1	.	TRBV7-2	CASSLAGTGVADTQYF	TGTGCCAGCAGCTTAGCCGGGACAGGGGTGGCAGATACGCAGTATTTT
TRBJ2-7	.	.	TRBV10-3	CAISDPLVPYYEQYF	TGTGCCATCAGTGACCCACTAGTCCCCTACTACGAGCAGTACTTC
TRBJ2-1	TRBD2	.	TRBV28	CASSSGLAGAYNEQFF	TGTGCCAGCAGTTCCGGACTAGCGGGAGCCTACAATGAGCAGTTCTTC
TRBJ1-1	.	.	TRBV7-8	CASSLNRVGEAFF	TGTGCCAGCAGCTTAAACAGGGTGGGTGAAGCTTTCTTT
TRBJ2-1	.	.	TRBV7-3	CASSLMSSSYNEQFF	TGTGCCAGCAGCTTAATGTCTAGCTCCTACAATGAGCAGTTCTTC
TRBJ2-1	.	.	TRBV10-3	CAISESGNNEQFF	TGTGCCATCAGTGAATCGGGGAACAATGAGCAGTTCTTC
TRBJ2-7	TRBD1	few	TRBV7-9	CASSGGQPGTYEQYF	TGTGCCAGCAGCGGGGGACAGCCCGGGACCTACGAGCAGTACTTC
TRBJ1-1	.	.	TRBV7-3	CASSLQGSNTEAFF	TGTGCCAGCAGCTTACAGGGGTCGAACACTGAAGCTTTCTTT
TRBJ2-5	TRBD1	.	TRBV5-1	CASRTGGQETQYF	TGCGCCAGCAGGACAGGGGGCCAAGAGACCCAGTACTTC
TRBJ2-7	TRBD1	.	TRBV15	CATSREKDRTSYEQYF	TGTGCCACCAGCAGAGAAAAGGACAGGACTTCCTACGAGCAGTACTTC
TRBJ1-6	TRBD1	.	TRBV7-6	CASSLVSGGNAPLHF	TGTGCCAGCAGCTTAGTGTCAGGGGGGAATGCACCCCTCCACTTT
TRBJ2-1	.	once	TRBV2	CAILAGNEQFF	TGTGCCATCCTCGCCGGTAATGAGCAGTTCTTC
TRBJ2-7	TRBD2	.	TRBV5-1	CASSLAGSSYEQYF	TGCGCCAGCAGCTTAGCGGGAAGCTCCTACGAGCAGTACTTC
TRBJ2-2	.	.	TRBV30	CAWSVTGGPGGELFF	TGTGCCTGGAGTGTAACCGGAGGGCCGGGCGGGGAGCTGTTTTTT
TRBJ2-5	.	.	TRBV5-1	CASSLVFGGGLQETQYF	TGCGCCAGCAGCTTGGTATTTGGCGGGGGCCTCCAAGAGACCCAGTACTTC
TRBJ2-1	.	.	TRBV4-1	CAIKGGTKDEQFF	TGCGCCATTAAAGGGGGTACGAAAGATGAGCAGTTCTTC
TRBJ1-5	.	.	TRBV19	CASSNDPTRDQPQHF	TGTGCCAGTAGTAATGACCCGACGAGGGATCAGCCCCAGCATTTT
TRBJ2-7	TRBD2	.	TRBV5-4	CASSASGSVAYEQYF	TGTGCCAGCAGCGCTAGCGGGAGCGTCGCCTACGAGCAGTACTTC
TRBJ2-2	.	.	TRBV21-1	CASSKPLARAGELFF	TGTGCCAGCAGCAAACCCCTAGCGAGGGCCGGGGAGCTGTTTTTT
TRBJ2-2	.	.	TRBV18	CASSPTQGRTTGELFF	TGTGCCAGCTCACCCACACAGGGCCGAACGACCGGGGAGCTGTTTTTT
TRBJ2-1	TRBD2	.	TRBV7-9	CSSSPIRGEGTPDEQFF	TGTTCCAGCAGCCCTATTCGGGGGGAGGGGACCCCTGATGAGCAGTTCTTC
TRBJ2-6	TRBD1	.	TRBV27	CASSFQGQGKEGANVLTF	TGTGCCAGCAGTTTCCAGGGACAGGGGAAGGAAGGGGCCAACGTCCTGACTTTC
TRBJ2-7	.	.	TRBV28	CASLGARYEQYF	TGTGCCAGCCTCGGAGCCCGCTACGAGCAGTACTTC
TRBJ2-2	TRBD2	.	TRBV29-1	CSVVPRLAGVGGTGELFF	TGCAGCGTTGTGCCCCGACTAGCGGGAGTAGGGGGGACCGGGGAGCTGTTTTTT
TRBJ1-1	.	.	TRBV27	CASSLYARGIAEAFF	TGTGCCAGCAGTTTGTACGCTCGAGGGATCGCTGAAGCTTTCTTT
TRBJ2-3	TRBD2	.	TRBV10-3	CAIRERGGTDTQYF	TGTGCCATCCGGGAGCGGGGCGGCACAGATACGCAGTATTTT
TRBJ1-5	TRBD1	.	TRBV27	CASSSVFITGEYDQPQHF	TGTGCCAGCAGTTCCGTCTTTATAACAGGGGAGTATGATCAGCCCCAGCATTTT
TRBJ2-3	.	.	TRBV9	CASSVGLLTDTQYF	TGTGCCAGCAGCGTAGGACTATTGACAGATACGCAGTATTTT
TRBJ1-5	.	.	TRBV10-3	CAISEGEEGLLNQPQHF	TGTGCCATCAGTGAGGGGGAGGAGGGTCTCCTCAATCAGCCCCAGCATTTT
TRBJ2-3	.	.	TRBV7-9	CASSLAGATDTQYF	TGTGCCAGCAGCTTAGCAGGGGCCACAGATACGCAGTATTTT
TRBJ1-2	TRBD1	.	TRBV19	CASIRSRQGVSNYGYTF	TGTGCCAGTATTCGATCGCGACAGGGGGTTTCGAACTATGGCTACACCTTC
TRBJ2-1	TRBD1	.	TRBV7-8	CASTLLRGPGNEQFF	TGTGCCAGCACCCTGCTTAGGGGGCCGGGTAATGAGCAGTTCTTC
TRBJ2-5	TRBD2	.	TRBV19	CASRSGTSGIGVSETQYF	TGTGCCAGTAGATCTGGGACTAGCGGGATCGGGGTCTCGGAGACCCAGTACTTC
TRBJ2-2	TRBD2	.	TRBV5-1	CASSLAVGRVGNTGELFF	TGCGCCAGCAGCTTGGCCGTCGGGAGGGTCGGGAACACCGGGGAGCTGTTTTTT
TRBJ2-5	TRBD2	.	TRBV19	CASSSGGSKGETQYF	TGTGCCAGTAGTAGCGGCGGGAGTAAGGGAGAGACCCAGTACTTC
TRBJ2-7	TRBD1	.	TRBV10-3	CAITLKGQGAHYEQYF	TGTGCCATCACCTTGAAGGGACAGGGGGCTCACTACGAGCAGTACTTC
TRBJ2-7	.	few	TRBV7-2	CASSFTRDTYEQYF	TGTGCCAGCAGCTTTACTCGGGATACCTACGAGCAGTACTTC
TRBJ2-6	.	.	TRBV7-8	CASSLGQLSNVLTF	TGTGCCAGCAGCTTAGGACAGTTGTCCAACGTCCTGACTTTC
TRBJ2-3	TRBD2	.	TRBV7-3	CASSQKGAGVSDTQYF	TGTGCCAGCAGTCAAAAAGGGGCGGGAGTATCAGATACGCAGTATTTT
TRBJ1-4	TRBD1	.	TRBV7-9	CASSLDRGKGEKLFF	TGTGCCAGCAGCCTAGACAGGGGGAAGGGTGAAAAACTGTTTTTT
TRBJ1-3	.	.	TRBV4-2	CASSRHRDPGNTIYF	TGTGCCAGCAGCCGCCACAGGGATCCAGGAAACACCATATATTTT
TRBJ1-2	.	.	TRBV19	CASVYSRQSYGYTF	TGTGCCAGCGTGTACTCTAGACAGAGCTATGGCTACACCTTC